These 27 T cell receptor beta chains came from one sample sequenced in a study of blood T cell repertoires in COVID-19. Clones were read by immunoSEQ multiplex PCR, and TCRdb kept only the in-frame ones, dropping some. The repertoire holds about 64,000 clones, with approximately 78% as singletons. Source material: peripheral blood. Source of these receptors: a human donor in a cohort sampled during active COVID-19.

This clone was detected a few times. The chain is built from TRBV2 and TRBJ2-5; 7 bases line up with TRBD1. Germline V CDR1 and CDR2: SNHLY, FYNNEI. J was trimmed by 3 bases and V by 6 bases; bases with no gene match: 10. This CDR3 is built from 15 residues. In DNA, the CDR3 is TGTGCCAGCAGCGACGACAGGGTCATAGAAGAGACCCAGTACTTC. It is translated as CASSDDRVIEETQYF.

V and J are TRBV12-5 and TRBJ2-7; 7 bases are a match to TRBD1. The CDR3 spans 22 residues. V trimming: 1 base; J trimming: 4 bases; junction bases outside the gene matches: 28. The V gene's germline CDR1 is LGHNT and CDR2 FRNRAP. CDR3 protein: CASGLASWTGPAPRPYLYEQYF. CDR3 nucleotide sequence: TGTGCTAGTGGTTTGGCCTCCTGGACAGGTCCCGCCCCGCGCCCTTATCTTTACGAGCAGTACTTC. Combining the CDR3 with reference TRBV12-5 and TRBJ2-7 gives the whole variable domain DARVTQTPRHKVTEMGQEVTMRCQPILGHNTVFWYRQTMMQGLELLAYFRNRAPLDDSGMPKDRFSAEMPDATLATLKIQPSEPRDSAVYFCASGLASWTGPAPRPYLYEQYFGPGTRLTVT.

This clone was picked up a small number of times. The genes are TRBV3-1 (or the pseudogene TRBV3-2) and TRBJ2-7; tentative D call: TRBD1 (6 bases). The CDR3 length is 15 residues. The germline V gene encodes CDR1 LGHDT and CDR2 YNNKEL (reference sequence). With 1 base removed from V and 5 bases from J, the gap between germline ends came to 15 bases. The chain's CDR3 is CASSQVSRGSHEQYF. The DNA of the CDR3 is TGTGCCAGCAGCCAAGTCTCCAGGGGTTCCCACGAGCAGTACTTC.

The V call is TRBV7-9, the J call TRBJ2-7, with D maybe TRBD2 (5 bases). Germline V CDR1 and CDR2: SEHNR, FQNEAQ (reference sequence). V lost 2 bases and J 3 bases, leaving 14 bases between the germline ends. The CDR3 contains 15 residues. The CDR3 region is CASSLTTGKYYEQYF. The CDR3 DNA reads TGTGCCAGCAGCTTAACGACGGGGAAGTACTACGAGCAGTACTTC.

In this sample, this clone turned up once. The chain couples TRBV10-2 to TRBJ1-4; D is unresolved. This CDR3 has 15 amino acids. Germline CDR1 WSHSY, CDR2 SAAADI. V was trimmed by 5 bases and J by 0 bases, leaving 10 bases between them. The CDR3 region is CASSRRLATNEKLFF. In DNA, the CDR3 is TGCGCCAGCAGTCGAAGACTGGCAACTAATGAAAAACTGTTTTTT.

The chain carries TRBV6-5 and TRBJ1-2, with 7 bases identical to TRBD1. Germline CDR1 is MNHEY and CDR2 is SVGAGI. This CDR3 has 12 residues. The junction had 4 bases not matched to a gene; V was cut back by 4 bases and J by 8 bases. The CDR3 sequence: CASSSRGGGYTF. The CDR3, as DNA: TGTGCCAGCAGTTCCCGAGGGGGCGGCTACACCTTC.

J is TRBJ2-5 and V is TRBV5-1, with D hard to call. Deletions cut 1 base from V and 2 bases from J, with 9 bases between. Germline CDR1 is SGHRS and CDR2 is YFSETQ. This CDR3 comprises 14 residues. CDR3 in amino acids: CASSLSSRQETQYF. The CDR3 DNA sequence: TGCGCCAGCAGCTTGTCAAGTAGACAAGAGACCCAGTACTTC.

This chain links TRBV3-1 (or the pseudogene TRBV3-2) with TRBJ2-1; perhaps TRBD2 as D (6 bases). Germline V gene data show CDR1 as LGHDT and CDR2 as YNNKEL (reference sequence). The CDR3 has 14 residues. The V end was cut by 0 bases, the J end by 8 bases, with 11 bases between. The CDR3 DNA reads as TGTGCCAGCAGCCAAGATCTGGGGGGTGATGAGCAGTTCTTC. It translates to CASSQDLGGDEQFF.

The V call is TRBV6-5, the J call TRBJ2-2, with 9 bases aligning to TRBD2. The CDR3 has 15 residues. The germline CDR1 and CDR2 sequences are MNHEY and SVGAGI. V lost 5 bases to trimming and J lost 7 bases; unmatched junction nucleotides: 8. The chain's CDR3 is CASSTGTSWSGELFF. CDR3 nucleotide sequence: TGTGCCAGCAGTACGGGGACTAGCTGGAGCGGGGAGCTGTTTTTT.

Concerning this clone itself: The conserved final phenylalanine or tryptophan is absent from the CDR3, which likely points to a read error. Because the CDR3's place on the DNA is in doubt, the DNA is left out and the CDR3 is given as listed by TCRdb. The chain uses TRBV12-5 and TRBJ2-7; no check of the table's D call, TRBD2, against the DNA was made. The germline V gene has CDR1 LGHNT and CDR2 FRNRAP. The CDR3 contains 8 residues when both ends are counted. Here the CDR3 reads CASVFSPL.

This chain uses TRBV10-2 with TRBJ2-1, with 11 bases matching TRBD2. J gave up 8 bases and V 1 base, and 10 bases lay outside the gene matches. CDR3 length equals 17 residues. CDR1 and CDR2 from the germline V gene are WSHSY and SAAADI. The chain's CDR3 is CASSELSSGGIGHEQFF. Here the CDR3 DNA reads TGCGCCAGCAGTGAGTTGTCTAGCGGGGGGATTGGGCATGAGCAGTTCTTC.

The gene calls are TRBV11-2 and TRBJ1-4; D is uncertain. The CDR3 runs to 16 residues. Germline-derived CDR1 and CDR2 are SGHAT and FQNNGV. The V end was cut by 0 bases, the J end by 7 bases, with 15 bases between. CDR3 sequence reads: CASSLDSVVGSEKLFF. Written as DNA, the CDR3 is TGTGCCAGCAGCTTAGATTCAGTGGTCGGGAGTGAAAAACTGTTTTTT.

The V gene is TRBV19, the J gene TRBJ1-2; perhaps TRBD1 as D (5 bases). Germline CDR1 LNHDA, CDR2 SQIVND (reference sequence). Trimming pared 1 base from V and 8 bases from J, leaving 17 bases between. The CDR3 has 15 residues. Here the CDR3 DNA reads TGTGCCAGTAGTATAGTCTGGGGGGGTCGGAACGGCTACACCTTC. Encoded protein: CASSIVWGGRNGYTF.

The rearrangement uses TRBV25-1 and TRBJ2-7, with 9 bases lining up with TRBD1. V was clipped by 7 bases and J by 6 bases; unmatched bases: 4. Germline CDR1 reads MGHDK; CDR2 reads SYGVNS. The CDR3 has 12 residues. The CDR3 spells CASKTGGGEQYF. As DNA, the CDR3 is TGTGCCAGCAAGACAGGGGGTGGCGAGCAGTACTTC.

The genes are TRBV4-2 and TRBJ1-1; 7 bases match TRBD1. This CDR3 spans 15 amino acids. V shed 1 base, J shed 11 bases, and the junction held 13 bases outside the gene matches. Looked up from germline, CDR1 is LGHNA and CDR2 is YNFKEQ. The CDR3 reads CASSQGNTGAQLAFF. CDR3 sequence (DNA): TGTGCCAGCAGCCAAGGAAACACAGGGGCTCAGCTCGCTTTCTTT.

This chain links TRBV9 with TRBJ2-3; 9 bases are a match to TRBD1. Losses at the gene ends were 3 bases for V and 3 bases for J; bases not matched to a gene: 11. The length of the CDR3 is 17 residues. Germline CDR1 SGDLS, CDR2 YYNGEE. The CDR3 here is CASSAAPGQGTTDTQYF. CDR3 nucleotides: TGTGCCAGCAGCGCCGCGCCGGGACAGGGAACGACAGATACGCAGTATTTT.

This clone was recorded at least ten times. The rearrangement links TRBV6-5 to TRBJ1-5; the D gene is possibly TRBD1 (6 bases). The CDR3 spans 15 residues. From germline, CDR1 is MNHEY and CDR2 SVGAGI. V lost 0 bases and J 3 bases, leaving 9 bases between the germline ends. The CDR3 DNA follows: TGTGCCAGCAGTTACTCCGGACAGACCAATCAGCCCCAGCATTTT. Translation: CASSYSGQTNQPQHF.

A note on this clone: Different DNA sequences within this sample yield the same CDR3. The chain couples TRBV3-1 (or the pseudogene TRBV3-2) to TRBJ1-6; D is uncertain. The CDR3 spans 14 residues. V was cut by 2 bases and J by 10 bases, with 12 bases left in between. The germline V gene has CDR1 LGHDT and CDR2 YNNKEL (reference sequence). CDR3 nucleotides: TGTGCCAGCAGCCAAAGGAGGGATCGATCACCCCTCCACTTT. Protein product: CASSQRRDRSPLHF.

J is TRBJ2-5 and V is TRBV9; D remains unclear. Trimming stripped 0 bases from V and 3 bases from J, with 6 bases between. Per the germline V gene, CDR1 is SGDLS and CDR2 is YYNGEE. The CDR3 spans 13 residues. For the CDR3, the DNA is TGTGCCAGCAGCGTAGCGGTAAAAGAGACCCAGTACTTC. As protein: CASSVAVKETQYF.

This chain connects TRBV12-1 to TRBJ2-7; the table's TRBD1 call for D was not verified on the DNA. TRBV12-1 is a known pseudogene. This CDR3 is built from 14 residues. The CDR3 sequence: CASSSRGQYYEQYV. The CDR3 nucleotides read TGTGCCAGCAGCTCCAGAGGACAGTACTACGAGCAGTACGTC.

V gene TRBV20-1 combines with J gene TRBJ2-5; D not resolved. The CDR3 consists of 11 residues. Germline V CDR1 and CDR2: DFQATT, SNEGSKA (reference sequence). Trimming stripped 4 bases from V and 5 bases from J, with 8 bases between. CDR3 residues: CSATLMETQYF. In nucleotides, the CDR3 is TGCAGTGCTACACTGATGGAGACCCAGTACTTC.

The V call is TRBV7-6, the J call TRBJ1-3; 9 bases fit TRBD1. The CDR3 consists of 17 residues. With V trimmed by 4 bases and J by 3 bases, 10 bases remained unmatched. Germline V gene sequence: CDR1 SGHVS, CDR2 FNYEAQ. The CDR3 reads CASSSRGGQGGGNTIYF. The CDR3 region has the DNA TGTGCCAGCAGCTCACGCGGGGGACAGGGAGGTGGAAACACCATATATTTT.

V usage is TRBV5-4 and J usage is TRBJ2-1; 8 nucleotides match TRBD2. Germline CDR1 is SGHNT and CDR2 is YYREEE (reference sequence). With 0 bases clipped from V and 5 bases from J, the junction kept 7 bases outside the gene matches. This CDR3 contains 16 residues. CDR3: CASSLEASGHNNEQFF. CDR3 DNA: TGTGCCAGCAGCTTGGAGGCTAGCGGGCACAACAATGAGCAGTTCTTC.

This clone was seen a handful of times. This chain links TRBV4-1 with TRBJ1-5; D uncertain. Deletions cut 0 bases from V and 9 bases from J, with 15 bases between. CDR1 and CDR2 (germline): MGHRA, YSYEKL. The CDR3 runs to 15 residues. The CDR3 region is CASSQDLVKRWPQHF. As DNA, the CDR3 is TGCGCCAGCAGCCAAGATCTTGTCAAACGGTGGCCCCAGCATTTT.

This chain joins TRBV5-1 and TRBJ2-3; no firm D call. V lost 1 base to trimming and J lost 1 base, with 7 bases between them. The germline V gene encodes CDR1 SGHRS and CDR2 YFSETQ. This CDR3 has 14 amino acids. CDR3 nucleotide sequence: TGCGCCAGCAGCTTGTTCGCGGGCACAGATACGCAGTATTTT. Encoded protein: CASSLFAGTDTQYF.

This chain connects TRBV25-1 to TRBJ2-1; a weak D match, TRBD2 (6 bases). There are 13 residues in the CDR3. Germline V gene lookup returns CDR1 MGHDK and CDR2 SYGVNS. V was cut by 7 bases and J by 8 bases, with 15 bases left in between. In nucleotides, the CDR3 is TGTGCCAGCAACCCTGGAGGGTATGATGAGCAGTTCTTC. It encodes CASNPGGYDEQFF.

This chain links TRBV5-6 with TRBJ2-7; 8 bases agree with TRBD2. CDR3 size: 15 residues. Per the germline V gene, CDR1 is SGHDT and CDR2 is YYEEEE. The ends lost 1 base at V and 0 bases at J; junction bases unmatched: 3. The CDR3 here is CASSLTSGFSYEQYF. CDR3 in DNA: TGTGCCAGCAGCTTGACTAGCGGCTTCTCCTACGAGCAGTACTTC.